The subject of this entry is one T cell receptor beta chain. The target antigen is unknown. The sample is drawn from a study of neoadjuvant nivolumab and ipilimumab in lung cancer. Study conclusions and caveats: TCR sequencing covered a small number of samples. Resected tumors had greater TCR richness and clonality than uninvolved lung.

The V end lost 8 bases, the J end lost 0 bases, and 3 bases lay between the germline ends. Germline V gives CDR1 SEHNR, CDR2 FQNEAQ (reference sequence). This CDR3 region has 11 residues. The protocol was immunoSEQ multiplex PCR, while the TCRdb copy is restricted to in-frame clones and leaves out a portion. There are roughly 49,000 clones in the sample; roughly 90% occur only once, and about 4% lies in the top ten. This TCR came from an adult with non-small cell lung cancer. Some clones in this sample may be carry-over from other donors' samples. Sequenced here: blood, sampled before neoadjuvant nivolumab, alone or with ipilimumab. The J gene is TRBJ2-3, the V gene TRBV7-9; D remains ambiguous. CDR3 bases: TGTGCCAGCCAAAGCACAGATACGCAGTATTTT. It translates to CASQSTDTQYF. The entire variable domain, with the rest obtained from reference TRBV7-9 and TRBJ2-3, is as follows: DTGVSQNPRHKITKRGQNVTFRCDPISEHNRLYWYRQTLGQGPEFLTYFQNEAQLEKSRLLSDRFSAERPKGSFSTLEIQRTEQGDSAMYLCASQSTDTQYFGPGTRLTVL.